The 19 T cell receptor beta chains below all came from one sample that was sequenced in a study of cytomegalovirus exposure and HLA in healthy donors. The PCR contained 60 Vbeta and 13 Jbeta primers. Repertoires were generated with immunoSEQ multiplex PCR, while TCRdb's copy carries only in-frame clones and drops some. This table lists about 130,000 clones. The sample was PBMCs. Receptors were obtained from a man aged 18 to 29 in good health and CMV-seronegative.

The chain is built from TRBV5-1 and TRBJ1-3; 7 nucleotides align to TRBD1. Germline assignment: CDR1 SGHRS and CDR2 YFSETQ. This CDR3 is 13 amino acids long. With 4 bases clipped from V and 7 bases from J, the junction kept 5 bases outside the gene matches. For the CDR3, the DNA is TGCGCCAGCAGCCTACAACAGGGGAACACCATATATTTT. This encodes CASSLQQGNTIYF.

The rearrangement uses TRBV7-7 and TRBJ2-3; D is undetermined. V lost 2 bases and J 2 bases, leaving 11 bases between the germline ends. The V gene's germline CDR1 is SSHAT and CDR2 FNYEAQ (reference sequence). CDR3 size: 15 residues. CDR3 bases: TGTGCCAGCAGCTTAAGCCCCCAAACCACAGATACGCAGTATTTT. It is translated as CASSLSPQTTDTQYF.

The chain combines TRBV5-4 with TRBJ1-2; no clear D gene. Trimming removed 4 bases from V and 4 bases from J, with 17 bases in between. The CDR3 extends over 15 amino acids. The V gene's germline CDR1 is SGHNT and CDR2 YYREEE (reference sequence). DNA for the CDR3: TGTGCCAGCAGCCGTGCGGGGAGGTGGGGCTATGGCTACACCTTC. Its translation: CASSRAGRWGYGYTF.

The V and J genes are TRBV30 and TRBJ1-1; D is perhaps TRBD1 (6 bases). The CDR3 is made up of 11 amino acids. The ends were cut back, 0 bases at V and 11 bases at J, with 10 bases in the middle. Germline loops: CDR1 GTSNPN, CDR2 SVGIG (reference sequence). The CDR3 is CAWSVGANAFF. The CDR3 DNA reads TGTGCCTGGAGTGTGGGGGCGAATGCTTTCTTT.

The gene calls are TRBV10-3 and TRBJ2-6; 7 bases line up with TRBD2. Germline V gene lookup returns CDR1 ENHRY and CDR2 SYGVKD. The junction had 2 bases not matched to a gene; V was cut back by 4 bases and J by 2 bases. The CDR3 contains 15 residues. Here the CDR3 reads CAISGGGAGANVLTF. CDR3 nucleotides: TGTGCCATCAGTGGCGGGGGTGCTGGGGCCAACGTCCTGACTTTC.

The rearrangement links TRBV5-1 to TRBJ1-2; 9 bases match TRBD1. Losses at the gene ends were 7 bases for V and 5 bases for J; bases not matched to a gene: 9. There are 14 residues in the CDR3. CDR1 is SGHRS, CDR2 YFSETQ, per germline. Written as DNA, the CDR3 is TGCGCCAGCCATGGACAGGGGCCTGCTTATGGCTACACCTTC. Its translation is CASHGQGPAYGYTF.

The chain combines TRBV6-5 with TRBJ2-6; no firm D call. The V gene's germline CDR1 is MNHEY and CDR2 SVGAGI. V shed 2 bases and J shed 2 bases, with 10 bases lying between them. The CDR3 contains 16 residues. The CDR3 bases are TGTGCCAGCAGTTACGCGAGAAGCACTGGGGCCAACGTCCTGACTTTC. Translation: CASSYARSTGANVLTF.

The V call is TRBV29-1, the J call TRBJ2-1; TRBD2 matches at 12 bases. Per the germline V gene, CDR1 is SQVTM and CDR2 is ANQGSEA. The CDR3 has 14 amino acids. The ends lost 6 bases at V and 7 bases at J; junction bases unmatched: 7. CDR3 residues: CSVRATSGGNEQFF. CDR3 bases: TGCAGCGTCCGAGCGACTAGCGGGGGAAATGAGCAGTTCTTC.

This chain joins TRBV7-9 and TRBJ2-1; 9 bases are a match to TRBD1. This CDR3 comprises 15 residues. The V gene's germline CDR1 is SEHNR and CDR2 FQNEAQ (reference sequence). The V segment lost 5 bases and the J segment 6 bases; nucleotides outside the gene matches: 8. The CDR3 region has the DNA TGTGCCAGCAGCCTGGGACAGGGAGTTCTCAATGAGCAGTTCTTC. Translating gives CASSLGQGVLNEQFF.

CDR3 amino acids: CASSPTTGGNYGYTF. The CDR3 DNA sequence: TGTGCCAGCAGCCCCACTACGGGGGGTAACTATGGCTACACCTTC. The V call is TRBV4-2, the J call TRBJ1-2, with D tentatively TRBD1 (5 bases). The CDR3 extends over 15 amino acids. V was pared by 4 bases and J by 1 base, with 13 bases between. The germline gives CDR1 LGHNA, CDR2 YNFKEQ.

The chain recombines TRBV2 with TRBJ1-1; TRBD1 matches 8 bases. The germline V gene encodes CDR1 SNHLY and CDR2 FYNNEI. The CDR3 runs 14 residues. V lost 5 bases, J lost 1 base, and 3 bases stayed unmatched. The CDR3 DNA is TGTGCCAGCAGTACAGGGGGGCAGAACACTGAAGCTTTCTTT. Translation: CASSTGGQNTEAFF. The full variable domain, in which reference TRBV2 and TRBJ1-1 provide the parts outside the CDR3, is EPEVTQTPSHQVTQMGQEVILRCVPISNHLYFYWYRQILGQKVEFLVSFYNNEISEKSEIFDDQFSVERPDGSNFTLKIRSTKLEDSAMYFCASSTGGQNTEAFFGQGTRLTVV.

The CDR3 region has the DNA TGTGCCAGCAGCTCGACCTGGCAGGAGGTTACCAAAAACATTCAGTACTTC. Amino acid sequence: CASSSTWQEVTKNIQYF. The V and J genes are TRBV5-6 and TRBJ2-4; a weak D match, TRBD2 (5 bases). The V and J ends lost 3 bases and 2 bases respectively, with 18 bases between them. Germline CDR1 is SGHDT and CDR2 is YYEEEE. The CDR3 contains 17 residues. The full variable domain, completed using reference TRBV5-6 and TRBJ2-4, is DAGVTQSPTHLIKTRGQQVTLRCSPKSGHDTVSWYQQALGQGPQFIFQYYEEEERQRGNFPDRFSGHQFPNYSSELNVNALLLGDSALYLCASSSTWQEVTKNIQYFGAGTRLSVL.

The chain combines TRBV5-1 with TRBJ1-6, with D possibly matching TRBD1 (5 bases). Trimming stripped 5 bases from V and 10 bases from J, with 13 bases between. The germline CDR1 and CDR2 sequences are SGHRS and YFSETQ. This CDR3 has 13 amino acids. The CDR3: CASRNGGDSPLHF. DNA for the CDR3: TGCGCCAGCAGAAACGGCGGGGACTCACCCCTCCACTTT.

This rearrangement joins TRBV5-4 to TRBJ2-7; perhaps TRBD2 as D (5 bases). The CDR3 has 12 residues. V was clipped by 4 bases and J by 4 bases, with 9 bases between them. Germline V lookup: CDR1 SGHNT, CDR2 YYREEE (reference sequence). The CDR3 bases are TGTGCCAGCAGCGCCGGGGAGTACGAGCAGTACTTC. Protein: CASSAGEYEQYF.

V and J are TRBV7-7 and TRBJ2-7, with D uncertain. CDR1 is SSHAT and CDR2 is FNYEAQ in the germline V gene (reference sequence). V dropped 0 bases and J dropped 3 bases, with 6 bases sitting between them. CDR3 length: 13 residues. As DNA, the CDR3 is TGTGCCAGCAGCTTAGCGGTAGACTACGAGCAGTACTTC. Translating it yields CASSLAVDYEQYF.

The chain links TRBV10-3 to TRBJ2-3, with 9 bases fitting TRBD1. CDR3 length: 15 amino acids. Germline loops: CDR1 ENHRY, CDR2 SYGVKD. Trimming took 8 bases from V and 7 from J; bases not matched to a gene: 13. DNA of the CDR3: TGTGCCATCGGAACCCCGGGACAGGGTACTTATACGCAGTATTTT. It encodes CAIGTPGQGTYTQYF.

The CDR3 DNA is TGTGCCAGCAGCTCGAGGGGGACTAGCGGACACTACGAGCAGTACTTC. The encoded protein is CASSSRGTSGHYEQYF. The gene calls are TRBV5-6 and TRBJ2-7; TRBD2 matches at 11 bases. Germline CDR1 reads SGHDT; CDR2 reads YYEEEE. V was clipped by 3 bases and J by 3 bases; unmatched bases: 8. The CDR3 has 16 amino acids.

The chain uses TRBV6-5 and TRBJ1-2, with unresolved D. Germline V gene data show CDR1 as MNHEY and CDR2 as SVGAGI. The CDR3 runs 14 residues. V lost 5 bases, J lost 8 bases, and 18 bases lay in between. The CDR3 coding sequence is TGTGCCAGCAGTCCGGAGGGAGGGTTGCGGGGCTACACCTTC. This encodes CASSPEGGLRGYTF.

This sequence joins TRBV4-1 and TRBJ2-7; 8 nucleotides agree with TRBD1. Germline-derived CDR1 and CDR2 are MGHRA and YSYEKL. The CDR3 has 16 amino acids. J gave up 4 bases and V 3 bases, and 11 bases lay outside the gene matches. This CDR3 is CASSQIQDREFYEQYF. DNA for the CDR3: TGCGCCAGCAGCCAGATACAGGACAGGGAATTTTACGAGCAGTACTTC.